The rows below give T cell receptor beta chains drawn from one sample of a study of metastatic and nonmetastatic thyroid tumors. TCRdb called clones again from the PCR reads with MiXCR. The repertoire holds approximately 90,000 clones, more than 9.5% seen once, with about 11% in the top ten. Sample: blood. Every receptor here comes from a female donor with papillary thyroid cancer or a benign thyroid nodule (not recorded which). Some clones in this sample may be carry-over from other donors' samples. Both conserved end residues are part of each CDR3. The order of the fields is V gene, J gene, D gene, clone size, CDR3 DNA, CDR3 protein. A D gene is named only where the DNA matches it firmly. Rows may omit the clone size; those that give it use once, few, many or a size class.

TRBV6-1	TRBJ1-1	NA	many	TGTGCCAGCAGCACGGGGGTGAACACTGAAGCTTTCTTT	CASSTGVNTEAFF
TRBV7-2	TRBJ2-3	NA	many	TGTGCCAGCAGCTCGTTCAAAGGGACGGACCCCAGGACAGATACGCAGTATTTT	CASSSFKGTDPRTDTQYF
TRBV28	TRBJ1-4	NA	many	TGTGCCAGCAGCCCAAAGCTTTTGACTAATGAAAAACTGTTTTTT	CASSPKLLTNEKLFF
TRBV5-4	TRBJ2-3	TRBD1	few	TGTGCCAGCAGCAGGACAGGGCTTAGCACAGATACGCAGTATTTT	CASSRTGLSTDTQYF
TRBV27	TRBJ1-6	NA	many	TGTGCCAGCAGTATTTCAGCCATCGTAAGAAATTCACCCCTCCACTTT	CASSISAIVRNSPLHF
TRBV15	TRBJ1-3	NA	many	TGTGCCACCAGCAGAGTGGCAGGAGGACAAAACACCATATATTTT	CATSRVAGGQNTIYF
TRBV5-1	TRBJ2-1	NA	many	TGCGCCAGCAGCTTGGCCCCCCAAGTAAATGAGCAGTTCTTC	CASSLAPQVNEQFF
TRBV28	TRBJ2-7	NA	many	TGTGCCAGCAGTTTACCCACGGCCCGAACCTCCTACGAGCAGTACTTC	CASSLPTARTSYEQYF
TRBV20-1	TRBJ1-5	NA	many	TGCAGTGCTAGTGCGAGGAGCAATCAGCCCCAGCATTTT	CSASARSNQPQHF
TRBV2	TRBJ1-6	NA	NA	TGTGCCAGCAGCGTGGGAGTAAGTAATTCACCCCTCCACTTT	CASSVGVSNSPLHF
TRBV11-2	TRBJ2-7	NA	NA	TGTGCCAGCAGCGCCGCCGGGAGACTCTACGAGCAGTACTTC	CASSAAGRLYEQYF
TRBV5-1	TRBJ2-7	NA	many	TGCGCCAGCAGCTTGTCCGGGACGGTTACCTACGAGCAGTACTTC	CASSLSGTVTYEQYF
TRBV20-1	TRBJ2-7	NA	few	TGCAGCTACCTCGGACATGGCCAGGGCGAGCAGTACTTC	CSYLGHGQGEQYF
TRBV25-1	TRBJ2-2	NA	many	TGTGCCAGCAGGCCACCCCGAGGAGTCACCGGGGAGCTGTTTTTT	CASRPPRGVTGELFF
TRBV5-6	TRBJ2-3	TRBD2	many	TGTGCCAGCAGCTTGGCCGCTAGCGGCAGCACAGATACGCAGTATTTT	CASSLAASGSTDTQYF
TRBV20-1	TRBJ2-7	NA	few	TGCAGTGCTAGGGCAGAAATCGAGCAGTACTTC	CSARAEIEQYF
TRBV5-5	TRBJ2-7	NA	many	TGTGCCAGCAGCTTCGACGGACGAGCCTACGAGCAGTACTTC	CASSFDGRAYEQYF
TRBV3-1	TRBJ2-6	NA	many	TGTGCCAGCAGCCTCCGACAGTCTGGGGCCAACGTCCTGACTTTC	CASSLRQSGANVLTF
TRBV4-3	TRBJ1-1	NA	many	TGCGCCAGCAGCCAAGAAGGGCTGCTGAACACTGAAGCTTTCTTT	CASSQEGLLNTEAFF
TRBV11-2	TRBJ1-1	NA	NA	TGTGCCAGCAGCTCCATCAGAAGAGGGGTTAACACTGAAGCTTTCTTT	CASSSIRRGVNTEAFF
TRBV6-1	TRBJ1-2	NA	many	TGTGCCAGCAGAGGGGTAGGGGGATGGGGCTACACCTTC	CASRGVGGWGYTF
TRBV6-1	TRBJ1-4	NA	many	TGTGCCAGCAGTAAGGACGGCGGGCGGAATGAAAAACTGTTTTTT	CASSKDGGRNEKLFF
TRBV24-1	TRBJ2-1	TRBD1	many	TGTGCCACCAGTGATTGGGGACAGGGGGACTACAATGAGCAGTTCTTC	CATSDWGQGDYNEQFF
TRBV30	TRBJ2-7	TRBD1	NA	TGTGCCTGGAAAGGGGACAGGGGGTACGAGTGGTACTTC	CAWKGDRGYEWYF
TRBV5-1	TRBJ1-2	TRBD1	NA	TGCGCCAGCAGCGGCCGCCGGGACAGGGTGGGCGATGGCTACACCTTC	CASSGRRDRVGDGYTF
TRBV6-2/TRBV6-3	TRBJ2-4	TRBD2	many	TGTGCCAGCAGCGGGGGGATGGCCAAAAACATTCAGTACTTC	CASSGGMAKNIQYF
TRBV2	TRBJ2-3	TRBD2	many	TGTGCCAGCAGTCCCTTAGGACTAGCGGGAGCAGATACGCAGTATTTT	CASSPLGLAGADTQYF
TRBV5-1	TRBJ2-7	TRBD2	few	TGCGCCAGAACAGGCGGGAGGGCCTCCGGGGAGCAGTACTTC	CARTGGRASGEQYF
TRBV11-3	TRBJ2-3	TRBD2	NA	TGTGCCAGCAGTTCTGGCGGGGGTAACACAGATACGCAGTATTTT	CASSSGGGNTDTQYF
TRBV5-4	TRBJ2-7	TRBD2	NA	TGTGCCAGCAGCAATAGCGGGAGGGCCGACGAGCAGTACTTC	CASSNSGRADEQYF
TRBV27	TRBJ2-2	TRBD2	few	TGTGCCAGCAGTCCGACTAGCGGGACCGGGGAGCTGTTTTTT	CASSPTSGTGELFF
TRBV10-1	TRBJ2-1	NA	NA	TGCGCCAGCAGACCTGGGCCAGGGGTTATGCGGAATGAGCAGTTCTTC	CASRPGPGVMRNEQFF
TRBV29-1	TRBJ2-5	TRBD2	NA	TGCAGCGTTGAAAAGGACGGGAGGAAGACCCAGTACTTC	CSVEKDGRKTQYF
TRBV20-1	TRBJ2-1	TRBD2	many	TGCAGTGCTCCCGGGACTAGCAGATACAATGAGCAGTTCTTC	CSAPGTSRYNEQFF
TRBV6-1	TRBJ2-1	NA	NA	TGTGCCAGCAGTCCCGCCCTAGGCAATGAGCAGTTCTTC	CASSPALGNEQFF
TRBV10-3	TRBJ2-7	NA	many	TGTGCCATCAGTGCAGAAAGCTACGAGCAGTACTTC	CAISAESYEQYF
TRBV9	TRBJ2-1	NA	many	TGTGCCAGCAGCCCCGGGGGAAGGCCCTACAATGAGCAGTTCTTC	CASSPGGRPYNEQFF
TRBV10-2	TRBJ1-6	NA	many	TGCGCCAGCAGTGAGTCGTGGGCAGCTTATAATTCACCCCTCCACTTT	CASSESWAAYNSPLHF
TRBV11-2	TRBJ2-7	TRBD1	once	TGTGCCAGCAGCAGATCTGACTGGGACAGGGTAAACGAGCAGTACTTC	CASSRSDWDRVNEQYF
TRBV6-6	TRBJ2-7	NA	many	TGTGCCAGCAGTTACTCGGTCAGGGCCGGCGAGCAGTACTTC	CASSYSVRAGEQYF
TRBV15	TRBJ2-3	TRBD1	NA	TGTGCCACCATCCCGACAGGGGGTACCGGGGATACGCAGTATTTT	CATIPTGGTGDTQYF
TRBV18	TRBJ1-2	NA	many	TGTGCCAGCTCCAAAATCGACGGAAGGTGGGGCTACACCTTC	CASSKIDGRWGYTF
TRBV13	TRBJ2-1	TRBD1	many	TGTGCCAGCAGCCCCGGACAGGGCGGCCTTTACAATGAGCAGTTCTTC	CASSPGQGGLYNEQFF
TRBV6-1	TRBJ2-7	NA	NA	TGTGCCAGCAGGTCGACATGGGTCTACGAGCAGTACTTC	CASRSTWVYEQYF
TRBV7-8	TRBJ1-2	TRBD1	once	TGTGCCAGCAGCCCCCGCACAGGGGCCATGGATGGCTACACCTTC	CASSPRTGAMDGYTF
TRBV7-9	TRBJ2-3	NA	many	TGTGCCAGCAGTCCAGGGTATTCAGATACGCAGTATTTT	CASSPGYSDTQYF
TRBV6-5	TRBJ2-7	NA	many	TGTGCCAGCAGTTACGAAGAAGGGGGAGGGTCCTACGAGCAGTACTTC	CASSYEEGGGSYEQYF
TRBV5-4	TRBJ2-1	NA	NA	TGTGCCAGCAGCTTACCGGGCAATGAGCAGTTCTTC	CASSLPGNEQFF
TRBV20-1	TRBJ2-7	NA	many	TGCAGTGCTAGAGAAAACCGGGCCCCCTACGAGCAGTACTTC	CSARENRAPYEQYF
TRBV20-1	TRBJ2-7	TRBD2	NA	TGCAGTGCTAGCGACGGGACTAGCGGGAAATACGAGCAGTACTTC	CSASDGTSGKYEQYF
TRBV12-3/TRBV12-4	TRBJ2-2	NA	many	TGTGCCAGCAGTACCGAGGGGGTCGGCGGGGAGCTGTTTTTT	CASSTEGVGGELFF
TRBV6-2/TRBV6-3	TRBJ2-7	NA	many	TGTGCCAGCAGCCCAGGGACAATAGCCGAGCAGTACTTC	CASSPGTIAEQYF
TRBV30	TRBJ2-7	TRBD1	many	TGTGCCTGGAGTCTCGGGACAGACGAGCAGTACTTC	CAWSLGTDEQYF
TRBV27	TRBJ2-7	NA	NA	TGTGCCAGCAGCCAGGGGACTATCGGGCTCCGCTCCGAGCAGTACTTC	CASSQGTIGLRSEQYF
TRBV28	TRBJ2-7	NA	many	TGTGCCAGCAATAGGCGGGGCACCTACGAGCAGTACTTC	CASNRRGTYEQYF
TRBV6-1	TRBJ2-5	NA	few	TGTGCCAGCAGTGTTCGTTGGATCCAAGAGACCCAGTACTTC	CASSVRWIQETQYF
TRBV19	TRBJ2-3	NA	many	TGTGCCAGTAGTCTGAGGACGGGACGGAGCACAGATACGCAGTATTTT	CASSLRTGRSTDTQYF
TRBV20-1	TRBJ2-5	NA	many	TGCAGTGCTATAAGGGCTGAGACCCAGTACTTC	CSAIRAETQYF
TRBV27	TRBJ1-2	TRBD1	many	TGTGCCAGCAGCCAAGTCCTTCGGGGACAGGCGATTAACTATGGCTACACCTTC	CASSQVLRGQAINYGYTF
TRBV7-2	TRBJ2-1	NA	NA	TGTGCCATCATCTTAGCGGCGGGTGCCAATGAGCAGTTCTTC	CAIILAAGANEQFF